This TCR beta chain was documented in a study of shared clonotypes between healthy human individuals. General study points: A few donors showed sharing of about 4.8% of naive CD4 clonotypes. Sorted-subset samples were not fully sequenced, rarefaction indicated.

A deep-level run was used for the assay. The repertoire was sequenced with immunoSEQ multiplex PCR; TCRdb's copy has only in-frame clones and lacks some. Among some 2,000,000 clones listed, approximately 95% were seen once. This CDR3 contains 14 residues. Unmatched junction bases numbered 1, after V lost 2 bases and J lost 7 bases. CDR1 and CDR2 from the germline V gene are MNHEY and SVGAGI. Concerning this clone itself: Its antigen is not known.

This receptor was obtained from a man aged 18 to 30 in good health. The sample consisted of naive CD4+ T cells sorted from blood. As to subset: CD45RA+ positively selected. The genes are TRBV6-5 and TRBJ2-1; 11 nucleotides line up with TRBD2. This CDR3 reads CASSYASGGNEQFF. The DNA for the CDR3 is TGTGCCAGCAGTTACGCTAGCGGGGGGAATGAGCAGTTCTTC.